Below, 4 T cell receptor beta chains from the same sample are listed, as sequenced in a study of beta chain features in type 1 diabetes. Every isolated RNA sample was fully reverse transcribed, so sequencing captured expressed TCRB transcripts. Method: immunoSEQ multiplex PCR; TCRdb's copy keeps in-frame clones and lacks some. The sample contains about 400,000 clones, roughly 12% of which appear only once. Specimen: naive CD4+ T cells from blood. These receptors all come from a man aged 18 to 29 in good health.

In this sample, this clone turned up many times. The rearrangement joins TRBV7-9 to TRBJ1-5, with D perhaps matching TRBD1 (6 bases). This CDR3 spans 16 amino acids. Trimming shortened V by 6 bases and J by 3 bases, and 18 bases separated the two germline ends. The germline V gene encodes CDR1 SEHNR and CDR2 FQNEAQ (reference sequence). The CDR3 region has the DNA TGTGCCAGCAGTTGGATACTCGGACAGCCCAATCAGCCCCAGCATTTT. This sequence encodes CASSWILGQPNQPQHF.

This clone appeared many times. The chain employs TRBV30 and TRBJ2-1; 12 nucleotides line up with TRBD2. The CDR3 sequence is 14 residues long. The junction had 10 bases not matched to a gene; V was cut back by 8 bases and J by 8 bases. Germline lookup yields CDR1 GTSNPN and CDR2 SVGIG (reference sequence). CDR3 nucleotide sequence: TGTGCCGGTCACCTAGCGGGAGGGCCCCATGAGCAGTTCTTC. As protein: CAGHLAGGPHEQFF.

This clone appeared a few times. The chain recombines TRBV28 with TRBJ1-2; 7 positions match TRBD1. The CDR3 consists of 14 residues. Germline CDR1 is MDHEN and CDR2 is SYDVKM. V lost 3 bases, J lost 3 bases, and 4 bases stayed unmatched. CDR3 nucleotide sequence: TGTGCCAGCAGTTTGGCAGGGGGATACTATGGCTACACCTTC. This gives the protein CASSLAGGYYGYTF.

J is TRBJ2-1 and V is TRBV18; maybe TRBD1 (5 bases). The V gene's germline CDR1 is KGHSH and CDR2 LQKENI. V gave up 2 bases and J gave up 7 bases, with 12 bases separating them. This CDR3 region has 14 residues. CDR3 amino acids: CASSPKAGNNEQFF. CDR3 nucleotides: TGTGCCAGCTCACCAAAGGCAGGGAATAATGAGCAGTTCTTC.